What follows describes a single TCR beta chain. There are a few counts of this clonotype. Its antigen is unknown. Within one base of it there is no much larger clone, and no base qualities were kept. The data are from a study of T cells in Graves' hyperthyroidism and ophthalmopathy (dated by TCRdb to about 2019). About the study as a whole: Peripheral blood samples were taken at initial diagnosis, before any treatment was given. The 100 discovery patients were divided at random into training and test sets in a 7:3 ratio. According to the paper, TCR Vbeta CDR3 sequencing was carried out on some 130 peripheral blood samples, which came from some 41 ophthalmopathy, around 74 hyperthyroidism and some 17 progressor patients. After sampling, hyperthyroidism patients received methimazole starting at 30 mg daily, and ophthalmopathy patients received high-dose intravenous methylprednisolone. Prospective prediction of ophthalmopathy was tested in an independent validation cohort of 18 to 20 hyperthyroidism patients and 15 to 17 patients who later progressed to ophthalmopathy. A discovery cohort of approximately 100 patients, 43 with Graves' ophthalmopathy and approximately 55 with stable Graves' hyperthyroidism, was used to find distinguishing TCR V-J signatures. Thyroid tissue and blood T-cell repertoires from roughly six Graves' hyperthyroidism patients were also compared in the study.

The TCR beta CDR3 regions were amplified from RNA transcripts. The TCR CDR3 was subjected to a first round of RT-PCR using the HTBI primer set and the Qiagen OneStep RT-PCR kit. Libraries were constructed in a second round of multiplex PCR, after which size selection and purification were carried out. Paired-end sequencing of the libraries was performed with 100 bp reads on an Illumina HiSeq2000. The authors' analysis ran thus. Raw data were processed with SOAPnuke, discarding reads with adapters, uncalled bases, mean Phred below 15, or no exact constant-primer or identifier match. High-quality paired reads were merged with COPE v1.2.5, and unique nucleotide sequences were defined as clonotypes. Clonotypes were aligned to IMGT TRBV, TRBD and TRBJ reference segments using MiTCR v1.1. Analysis was restricted to V-J combinations with a frequency above 0.0001, which covered just over 98% of repertoires. The TCS score was defined as the ratio of F50 (clonal expansion) to E x V (chaos), calculated using BLOSUM62-based TCRdist between CDR3 peptides within each V-J. Welch's t-statistics and random forest reduced around 550 V-J features to roughly 13, which were used in a naive Bayes classifier (R e1071). Using fastp trimming at Q25 and MiXCR clonotype assembly, TCRdb reanalyzed the public sequencing data and kept in-frame beta chains. Duplicate CDR3 protein sequences are folded into a single record with the most common DNA and genes. TCRdb's processing, not the authors' own work, is the source of the V and J calls. Present in this sample are 300,000 to 350,000 distinct CDR3 sequences, 11% to 15% of which were seen just once. Roughly 25% of the sample rests with the top ten.

Overall study outcomes, separate from this receptor: In cross-validation, a model built on a 13 V-J signature told ophthalmopathy apart from stable hyperthyroidism with roughly 87% sensitivity and approximately 84% specificity, and in testing the same model reached 80%/75%. In validation, progression to ophthalmopathy was predicted by the model with nearly 71% sensitivity and roughly 72% specificity, a median of 6.5 months before onset. Sample size was not statistically predetermined, and blinding of investigators to group allocation was not performed. Blood samples also contained most of the expanded thyroid clonotypes (frequency above 0.001), which suggests that blood repertoires may reflect thyroid immune responses.

Stable Graves' hyperthyroidism was defined as the absence of progression to ophthalmopathy over 18 months of follow-up. Hyperthyroidism patients were newly diagnosed, with disease duration under 2 months, and aged 18 to 65 years. Exclusion was applied to patients with uncontrolled infections, other autoimmune diseases, pregnancy or lactation. Diagnoses were established on the basis of clinical symptoms, serum thyroxine and TRAb, thyroid ultrasound, and orbital computed tomography. Ficoll-Paque density gradient centrifugation was used to isolate PBMCs from 8.5 to 10 ml of fresh peripheral blood. Total RNA was extracted with Trizol reagent, and quality was checked on an Agilent 2100 Bioanalyzer. Sequenced material: blood. The sequence was obtained from a woman in her twenties or thirties with Graves' hyperthyroidism.

Read as DNA, the sequence is TGTGCCAGCAGGACGGGACAGACTTACAATGAGCAGTTCTTC. Its protein product is CASRTGQTYNEQFF. The chain was built from TRBV6-1 and TRBJ2-1, and 7 junction bases match TRBD1. Including cysteine and phenylalanine, the CDR3 has 14 amino acids. The entry retains the CDR3 DNA only, 42 bases that are in frame from base 1. CDR1 is given as MNHNS and CDR2 as SASEGT, both from the germline V gene. Trimming takes 6 bases off V and 4 bases off J; junction bases not matched to a gene: 6.